Listed below are T cell receptor beta chains from one sample, sequenced in a study of CD8+ T cells in alopecia areata. Produced via immunoSEQ multiplex PCR; TCRdb's table is partial and in-frame only. The table lists about 200,000 clones, roughly three fifths of them singletons. The sample in question was CD4+ T cells sorted from blood, obtained between weeks 49 and 50, from a patient treated with tofacitinib. These TCRs come from a human donor with alopecia areata. Both conserved end residues are trimmed from each CDR3. Each record gives: J gene, V gene, CDR3 protein.

TRBJ1-4	TRBV4-3	ASSQDRNEKLF
TRBJ1-1	TRBV5-6	ASSLSLNTEAF
TRBJ1-2	TRBV7-2	ASSRAPHSLYNYGYT
TRBJ2-7	TRBV13	ASSPRLSTSGGDSYEQY
TRBJ1-2	TRBV5-4	ASSEQGRDGYT
TRBJ2-7	TRBV7-2	ASSSLSSYEQY
TRBJ1-5	TRBV2	ASNRDRRNQPQH
TRBJ2-3	TRBV30	AWSGLAGLDTQY
TRBJ1-4	TRBV6-6	ASSSTSTNEKLF
TRBJ2-7	TRBV6-5	AWQRRNLLYEQY
TRBJ2-5	TRBV5-6	ASSFPTSHQETQY
TRBJ2-3	TRBV29-1	SVVGQKTSTDTQY
TRBJ2-5	TRBV30	AWNRGAFQETQY
TRBJ2-1	TRBV14	ASSQNLVTEQF
TRBJ2-7	TRBV7-3	ASSPQGPGSHEQY
TRBJ1-2	TRBV30	AWSVWDREVGYT
TRBJ1-5	TRBV30	AWSVGAHQPQH
TRBJ2-2	TRBV29-1	SVGSGSGELF
TRBJ2-1	TRBV4-1	ASSPWTSGGYNEQF
TRBJ2-5	TRBV29-1	SVGGRQETQY
TRBJ1-6	TRBV4-3	ASSPTGFDNSPLH
TRBJ1-2	TRBV7-2	ASSSRAGQADYGYT
TRBJ1-5	TRBV5-1	ASSLESGFNQPQH
TRBJ2-1	TRBV2	ASTEEGGISNNEQF
TRBJ1-5	TRBV15	ATSREGQGVQPQH
TRBJ2-6	TRBV9	ASSAREEYSGANVLT
TRBJ2-1	TRBV5-4	ASSLVPYGTGYNEQF
TRBJ1-2	TRBV2	ASSVDVANYGYT
TRBJ2-3	TRBV29-1	SVELAGGTDTQY
TRBJ1-1	TRBV11-2	ASSFERGTEAF
TRBJ1-1	TRBV9	ASSVLDSMNTEAF
TRBJ1-1	TRBV30	AWRRDGGVNTEAF
TRBJ1-2	TRBV30	AWSVGQGYGYT
TRBJ1-5	TRBV7-8	ASSGSGGSNQPQH
TRBJ1-1	TRBV30	AWSHEGTEAF
TRBJ2-7	TRBV19	ASSRGGNSYEQY
TRBJ1-2	TRBV25-1	ASSGGQGRGYT
TRBJ2-1	TRBV6-4	ASSDSGGAYNEQF
TRBJ1-4	TRBV4-1	ASSLGRGSANEKLF
TRBJ2-7	TRBV6-5	ASTNPGLPGEQY
TRBJ1-2	TRBV4-3	ASSQIGQAAYGYT
TRBJ1-6	TRBV4-1	ASSQVTGSNSPLH
TRBJ1-1	TRBV30	AWTKEVDTEAF
TRBJ1-5	TRBV4-3	ASSQGAGVGQPQH
TRBJ2-4	TRBV4-3	ASSQEWGRAKNIQY